This T cell receptor beta chain comes out of a study of T cells in Graves' hyperthyroidism and ophthalmopathy. This clonotype was picked up many times. Antigen: not known. Findings of the study overall: Most thyroid-expanded clonotypes above 0.001 were also found in blood.

Source material for PBMCs was around 10 ml fresh peripheral blood. Amplification of TCR beta CDR3 regions used RNA as the template. HTBI primers were employed in a first-round RT-PCR of the TCR CDR3. TCRdb re-called the multiplex PCR reads through MiXCR, storing one row per CDR3 protein. Among around 690,000 distinct CDR3 sequences, roughly a sixth were seen once, and the ten largest hold 15% to 17%. Sequencing was carried out using blood. The clonotype was recovered from a man in his forties or fifties with Graves' hyperthyroidism.

The CDR3 sequence is CASKTDGDYGYTF. CDR3 nucleotide sequence: TGTGCCAGCAAAACAGACGGGGACTATGGCTACACCTTC. This sequence joins TRBV2 and TRBJ1-2; unclear D gene. The V gene lost 7 bases and the J gene lost 3 bases, with 12 bases spanning the gap. The CDR3 extends over 13 amino acids. CDR1 and CDR2 from the germline V gene are SNHLY and FYNNEI.